This T cell receptor (beta chain) was captured by sequencing in a study of CD4 T cells in relation to SARS-CoV-2 and coronaviruses. Study at large: Crossreactive spike epitopes shared across donors were mapped to their HLA restriction.

Concerning this clone: The antigen is unknown.

Sequencing used immunoSEQ multiplex PCR; TCRdb keeps in-frame clones, though not all of them. The table includes nearly 30,000 clones, 70% to 85% detected once. The unexposed donors gave CD4+ T cells in 2011-2018, prior to COVID-19. After more than eight days of culture, CD4+ T cells were isolated. Cultures received half-medium IL-2 refreshes on days 3 and 7. Germline values: CDR1 MNHEY, CDR2 SVGAGI. With V trimmed by 6 bases and J by 7 bases, 9 bases remained unmatched. The CDR3 sequence is 14 residues long. V is TRBV6-5 and J is TRBJ1-5; 7 positions agree with TRBD1. The sample comprised CD4+ T cells from PBMCs, cultured in vitro. The receptor comes from a human donor in good health. DNA of the CDR3: TGTGCCAGCAGATCCGGACAGGTAGGACAGCCCCAGCATTTT. As protein: CASRSGQVGQPQHF.